This TCR beta chain derives from a study of vaccination and CD4 T cells after COVID-19. Study information: SARS-CoV-2 PCR on nasal swabs had been positive for the convalescent patients; nine or ten were mild and one was severe. Diagnosis preceded the drawing of post-COVID samples by a median approximately 110 days (range 35 to 161). The study collected post-vaccine samples a median roughly 71 days after dose two, with a range of 14 to 241. Study observations and caveats: Vaccine-specific clones numbering 304 of 307 showed spike mono-reactivity in convalescent patients.

Via MiXCR, TCRdb re-called the PCR reads, giving one row per CDR3 protein. The profile shows more than 25,000 distinct CDR3 sequences, approximately 49% of them singletons. V was trimmed by 1 base and J by 4 bases, leaving 11 bases between them. Germline CDR1 reads SEHNR; CDR2 reads FQNEAQ (reference sequence). The CDR3 loop spans 15 amino acids. With respect to this clonotype: What it binds is not known.

Time point indicated: late sampling 161 to 241 days after vaccination in three convalescent patients. The chain links TRBV7-9 to TRBJ2-1; D unclear. This receptor was obtained from a human donor who had recovered from COVID-19. The material sequenced was CD4+ T cells from blood, taken about 7 months after SARS-CoV-2 vaccination. The CDR3, as DNA: TGTGCCAGCAGCTTAGGTCCTGTCGAGTACAATGAGCAGTTCTTC. This gives the protein CASSLGPVEYNEQFF. Combining the CDR3 with reference TRBV7-9 and TRBJ2-1 gives the whole variable domain DTGVSQNPRHKITKRGQNVTFRCDPISEHNRLYWYRQTLGQGPEFLTYFQNEAQLEKSRLLSDRFSAERPKGSFSTLEIQRTEQGDSAMYLCASSLGPVEYNEQFFGPGTRLTVL.